Listed below are T cell receptor beta chains from one sample, sequenced in a study of control samples from healthy donors and cancer patients. Produced via immunoSEQ multiplex PCR; TCRdb's table is partial and in-frame only. The table shows about 250,000 clones, with about four fifths occurring only once. The sample taken for sequencing was PBMCs. Source of these receptors: a woman aged 55-69 years with lung cancer. Each CDR3 is given with its conserved first and last residue. The D gene is left open where the match is weak. Expanded clones are given a class, and other clones once, few, many or no size at all.

TRBV7-9,TRBD1,TRBJ2-7,NA,CASSQNDRGEQYF,TGTGCCAGCAGCCAGAACGACAGGGGCGAGCAGTACTTC
TRBV15,NA,TRBJ1-5,NA,CATSRTRFGGGAQPQHF,TGTGCCACCAGCAGAACCCGTTTCGGAGGGGGGGCCCAGCCCCAGCATTTT
TRBV7-9,TRBD1,TRBJ2-3,NA,CASSLEGQGSTDTQYF,TGTGCCAGCAGCTTAGAGGGACAGGGTTCCACAGATACGCAGTATTTT
TRBV9,NA,TRBJ2-1,NA,CASSVGLNPGDEQFF,TGTGCCAGCAGCGTGGGGCTCAACCCTGGGGATGAGCAGTTCTTC
TRBV2,TRBD2,TRBJ2-3,NA,CAIPPGRGDTDTQYF,TGTGCCATTCCGCCTGGGCGGGGGGATACAGATACGCAGTATTTT
TRBV19,NA,TRBJ2-3,NA,CASRISGITDTQYF,TGTGCCAGTAGGATTTCAGGGATTACAGATACGCAGTATTTT
TRBV28,TRBD1,TRBJ1-2,NA,CASRLGTETNYGYTF,TGTGCCAGCAGACTCGGGACAGAAACCAATTATGGCTACACCTTC
TRBV5-1,NA,TRBJ2-5,NA,CASTRGPQETQYF,TGCGCCAGCACCCGCGGACCGCAAGAGACCCAGTACTTC
TRBV12-5,TRBD2,TRBJ2-3,once,CASGLGLAGGTDTQYF,TGTGCTAGTGGTTTGGGACTAGCGGGGGGCACAGATACGCAGTATTTT
TRBV5-1,NA,TRBJ1-1,NA,CASSLGENTEAFF,TGCGCCAGCAGCTTGGGCGAGAACACTGAAGCTTTCTTT
TRBV6-5,TRBD2,TRBJ2-1,NA,CASTSSGRVPGEQFF,TGTGCCAGCACCTCTAGCGGGAGGGTTCCCGGGGAGCAGTTCTTC
TRBV9,NA,TRBJ2-7,NA,CASSVDADPTYEQYF,TGTGCCAGCAGCGTAGATGCGGACCCGACCTACGAGCAGTACTTC
TRBV6-1,TRBD1,TRBJ2-1,NA,CASSESTGAYNEQFF,TGTGCCAGCAGTGAATCCACAGGGGCATACAATGAGCAGTTCTTC
TRBV5-8,NA,TRBJ2-1,NA,CASSLQGGNEQFF,TGTGCCAGCAGCTTACAGGGAGGCAATGAGCAGTTCTTC
TRBV9,TRBD1,TRBJ1-2,NA,CASSVDRANYGYTF,TGTGCCAGCAGCGTGGACAGGGCTAACTATGGCTACACCTTC
TRBV2,NA,TRBJ1-5,few,CASMPDEYSNQPQHF,TGTGCCAGCATGCCGGACGAGTATAGCAATCAGCCCCAGCATTTT
TRBV5-1,TRBD1,TRBJ1-1,NA,CASSPRQGGTEAFF,TGCGCCAGCAGCCCCAGACAGGGAGGTACTGAAGCTTTCTTT
TRBV18,NA,TRBJ1-5,NA,CASSPRVLSNQPQHF,TGTGCCAGCTCACCACGCGTTCTTAGCAATCAGCCCCAGCATTTT
TRBV27,NA,TRBJ2-1,NA,CASSILEGSGAYNEQFF,TGTGCCAGCAGTATCCTAGAGGGTAGCGGAGCCTACAATGAGCAGTTCTTC
TRBV7-9,TRBD1,TRBJ1-4,NA,CASSQDRGNEKLFF,TGTGCCAGCAGCCAAGACAGGGGTAATGAAAAACTGTTTTTT
TRBV4-2,TRBD2,TRBJ2-1,NA,CASSQAPGLATGERYNEQFF,TGTGCCAGCAGCCAGGCTCCGGGACTAGCGACAGGAGAGAGGTACAATGAGCAGTTCTTC
TRBV24-1,TRBD2,TRBJ2-5,NA,CATSDPRTSGSVGQETQYF,TGTGCCACCAGTGATCCCCGGACTAGCGGGAGCGTGGGGCAAGAGACCCAGTACTTC
TRBV11-2,NA,TRBJ1-6,few,CASTPALSPLHF,TGTGCCAGCACCCCAGCGCTTTCACCCCTCCACTTT
TRBV2,NA,TRBJ1-5,NA,CASSATRSNQPQHF,TGTGCCAGCAGCGCGACACGGAGCAATCAGCCCCAGCATTTT
TRBV7-3,TRBD1,TRBJ2-5,NA,CASSPAGQGYGETQYF,TGTGCCAGCAGCCCGGCGGGACAGGGTTACGGGGAGACCCAGTACTTC
TRBV18,NA,TRBJ2-3,NA,CASSPGPYLWTQYF,TGTGCCAGCTCACCGGGACCCTACCTCTGGACGCAGTATTTT
TRBV27,NA,TRBJ1-5,NA,CASSFRGPNQPQHF,TGTGCCAGCAGTTTTCGAGGGCCGAATCAGCCCCAGCATTTT
TRBV28,TRBD2,TRBJ2-3,NA,CASSPTSGGTDTQYF,TGTGCCAGCAGCCCTACTAGCGGGGGGACAGATACGCAGTATTTT
TRBV4-1,NA,TRBJ2-1,NA,CASSANGARANEQFF,TGCGCCAGCAGCGCGAACGGGGCCCGGGCCAATGAGCAGTTCTTC
TRBV6-5,NA,TRBJ1-1,NA,CASSPFFRTEAFF,TGTGCCAGCAGTCCTTTTTTTCGGACTGAAGCTTTCTTT
TRBV19,TRBD1,TRBJ1-1,NA,CASSRQGATEAFF,TGTGCCAGTAGCAGACAGGGAGCCACTGAAGCTTTCTTT
TRBV7-2,NA,TRBJ2-3,NA,CASSSLLMAGTSTDTQYF,TGTGCCAGCAGTTCGTTGCTTATGGCGGGCACCAGCACAGATACGCAGTATTTT
TRBV9,TRBD2,TRBJ2-1,NA,CASSASSGIHNEQFF,TGTGCCAGCAGCGCCTCTAGCGGGATCCACAATGAGCAGTTCTTC
TRBV18,TRBD1,TRBJ2-3,NA,CASSPPGQGPDTQYF,TGTGCCAGCTCACCACCGGGACAGGGTCCCGATACGCAGTATTTT
TRBV12-5,NA,TRBJ1-2,NA,CASGYFHRAPLNYGYTF,TGTGCTAGTGGTTACTTCCACAGGGCCCCACTGAACTATGGCTACACCTTC
TRBV7-9,TRBD1,TRBJ2-7,NA,CASSFLLRTGGYEQYF,TGTGCCAGCAGCTTCCTATTACGGACAGGGGGCTACGAGCAGTACTTC
TRBV5-1,NA,TRBJ2-1,NA,CASLRDSGSNEQFF,TGCGCCAGCCTTAGGGATTCCGGGTCCAATGAGCAGTTCTTC
TRBV18,NA,TRBJ2-1,NA,CASSPFGAGGYNEQFF,TGTGCCAGCTCACCATTCGGGGCCGGGGGATACAATGAGCAGTTCTTC
TRBV7-3,NA,TRBJ2-1,NA,CASSEQLGSYNEQFF,TGTGCCAGCAGCGAACAGTTGGGATCCTACAATGAGCAGTTCTTC
TRBV7-2,NA,TRBJ1-4,NA,CASSLETGIQGEKLFF,TGTGCCAGCAGCTTAGAGACCGGGATCCAGGGCGAAAAACTGTTTTTT
TRBV11-2,TRBD1,TRBJ2-1,NA,CASSPLGDRGFDEQFF,TGTGCCAGCAGCCCCTTAGGTGACAGGGGCTTCGATGAGCAGTTCTTC
TRBV4-1,NA,TRBJ1-6,NA,CASSQLQGSNSPLHF,TGCGCCAGCAGCCAGCTACAGGGCAGTAATTCACCCCTCCACTTT
TRBV6-4,TRBD2,TRBJ2-3,NA,CASSLSGGSTDTQYF,TGTGCCAGCAGTTTAAGCGGGGGGAGCACAGATACGCAGTATTTT
TRBV28,NA,TRBJ1-2,NA,CASSSPLVGQTRYGYTF,TGTGCCAGCAGTTCACCGCTCGTCGGACAGACTCGCTATGGCTACACCTTC
TRBV20-1,NA,TRBJ1-2,NA,CSASLSDYGYTF,TGCAGTGCTAGTCTCTCTGACTATGGCTACACCTTC
TRBV10-3,TRBD2,TRBJ2-3,NA,CAISAGLVGTDTQYF,TGTGCCATCAGTGCCGGACTAGTTGGCACAGATACGCAGTATTTT
TRBV19,TRBD1,TRBJ2-5,NA,CASSTWRQGDQALYF,TGTGCCAGTAGTACCTGGCGGCAGGGGGACCAAGCTTTATACTTC
TRBV30,NA,TRBJ2-4,NA,CAWSVARDIQYF,TGTGCCTGGAGTGTAGCCCGGGACATTCAGTACTTC
TRBV4-2,TRBD1,TRBJ1-3,NA,CASSQARGTGGSGNTIYF,TGTGCCAGCAGCCAAGCTAGGGGGACAGGGGGCTCTGGAAACACCATATATTTT
TRBV19,TRBD1,TRBJ2-3,NA,CATFDRGPDTQYF,TGTGCCACCTTCGACAGGGGGCCCGATACGCAGTATTTT
TRBV5-6,TRBD1,TRBJ1-3,few,CASSLRTGFGNTIYF,TGTGCCAGCAGCTTAAGGACAGGGTTTGGAAACACCATATATTTT
TRBV11-2,NA,TRBJ2-5,few,CASSLESHVETQYF,TGTGCCAGCAGCTTAGAAAGCCACGTCGAGACCCAGTACTTC
TRBV20-1,NA,TRBJ1-2,few,CSASEGSPSTF,TGCAGTGCTAGTGAGGGCAGCCCGTCCACCTTC
TRBV5-1,NA,TRBJ1-1,NA,CASSAGPVNTEAFF,TGCGCCAGCAGCGCCGGACCGGTGAACACTGAAGCTTTCTTT
TRBV18,NA,TRBJ1-5,NA,CASSPGQQNQPQHF,TGTGCCAGCTCACCCGGACAACAAAATCAGCCCCAGCATTTT
TRBV7-2,NA,TRBJ1-4,NA,CASSLGTSEKLFF,TGTGCCAGCAGCCTAGGGACGTCTGAAAAACTGTTTTTT
TRBV4-2,NA,TRBJ1-3,NA,CASSQFRDTIYF,TGTGCCAGCAGCCAATTCCGGGACACCATATATTTT
TRBV9,TRBD2,TRBJ2-1,NA,CASSVGAGGEDNEQFF,TGTGCCAGCAGCGTGGGAGCGGGAGGGGAGGACAATGAGCAGTTCTTC
TRBV11-2,NA,TRBJ1-3,NA,CASSLGFAGSGNTIYF,TGTGCCAGCAGCTTAGGGTTTGCGGGATCTGGAAACACCATATATTTT